This is a list of T cell receptor beta chains from one sample in a study of siplizumab effects on memory and regulatory T cells. Sequenced by immunoSEQ multiplex PCR; TCRdb stores in-frame clones only, minus some. The sample lists tens of thousands of clones, roughly 93% occurring once. The sequenced sample was CD8+ T cells sorted from blood. The receptors come from a human donor in good health. The CDR3 runs from the conserved cysteine through the conserved F or W. Fields, in order: V gene, D gene, J gene, CDR3 length, CDR3 protein, CDR3 DNA. The D gene is left open where the match is weak.

TRBV5-6,-,TRBJ1-5,14,CASSLTGWEQPQHF,TGTGCCAGCAGCTTAACCGGTTGGGAGCAGCCCCAGCATTTT
TRBV11-2,-,TRBJ1-2,15,CASSPSRQVGYGYTF,TGTGCCAGCAGCCCCAGCAGACAGGTCGGCTATGGCTACACCTTC
TRBV5-1,-,TRBJ2-1,15,CASKHPSRPYNEQFF,TGCGCCAGCAAACACCCTAGCCGGCCCTACAATGAGCAGTTCTTC
TRBV27,-,TRBJ1-2,14,CASRGGNADYGYTF,TGTGCCAGCAGGGGGGGCAACGCTGATTATGGCTACACCTTC
TRBV30,-,TRBJ1-5,15,CAWSDGKTSNQPQHF,TGTGCCTGGAGTGACGGTAAGACTAGCAATCAGCCCCAGCATTTT
TRBV5-6,-,TRBJ1-1,13,CASSPGSGAEAFF,TGTGCCAGCAGCCCTGGGTCTGGGGCTGAAGCTTTCTTT
TRBV13,-,TRBJ1-2,12,CASSLDGIGYTF,TGTGCCAGCAGCTTAGATGGGATTGGCTACACCTTC
TRBV15,TRBD1,TRBJ2-7,15,CATSRDRGFGYEQYF,TGTGCCACCAGCCGGGACAGGGGTTTTGGGTACGAGCAGTACTTC
TRBV27,TRBD1,TRBJ2-7,15,CASSLSSRGLPEQYF,TGTGCCAGCAGTTTATCGAGCAGGGGGTTACCCGAGCAGTACTTC
TRBV19,-,TRBJ1-1,16,CASSTLRGGVNTEAFF,TGTGCCAGTAGTACTCTCAGGGGCGGGGTGAACACTGAAGCTTTCTTT
TRBV5-4,-,TRBJ2-7,13,CASSFDKSYEQYF,TGTGCCAGCAGCTTCGACAAAAGTTACGAGCAGTACTTC
TRBV7-9,-,TRBJ2-7,17,CASSLADAGKGSYEQYF,TGTGCCAGCAGCTTAGCGGATGCGGGGAAGGGGTCCTACGAGCAGTACTTC
TRBV15,-,TRBJ2-1,14,CATSRDQGSGEQFF,TGTGCCACCAGCAGAGATCAGGGGAGCGGTGAGCAGTTCTTC
TRBV5-4,TRBD1,TRBJ2-7,14,CASSTGQGLSEQYF,TGTGCCAGCAGCACGGGACAGGGTTTGAGCGAGCAGTACTTC
TRBV5-6,-,TRBJ1-4,16,CASSLWVGTTNAKLFF,TGTGCCAGCAGCTTGTGGGTGGGCACGACTAATGCAAAACTGTTTTTT
TRBV27,-,TRBJ2-3,19,CASSLFHVALPGSTDTQYF,TGTGCCAGCAGTTTATTTCATGTTGCGCTCCCTGGAAGCACAGATACGCAGTATTTT
TRBV27,-,TRBJ1-2,13,CASSGLSNYGYTF,TGTGCCAGCTCGGGACTTTCTAACTATGGCTACACCTTC
TRBV4-3,TRBD1,TRBJ1-1,16,CASSQGSGQGGTEAFF,TGCGCCAGCAGCCAAGGCTCGGGACAGGGCGGCACTGAAGCTTTCTTT
TRBV27,-,TRBJ2-5,14,CASSPSRGEETQYF,TGTGCCAGCAGTCCCTCTCGCGGGGAGGAGACCCAGTACTTC
TRBV4-1,TRBD2,TRBJ2-3,16,CASSQDLAGGTDTQYF,TGCGCCAGCAGCCAAGATTTAGCGGGAGGGACAGATACGCAGTATTTT
TRBV27,-,TRBJ2-1,11,CASSSGLEQFF,TGTGCCAGCAGTTCGGGCCTGGAGCAGTTCTTC
TRBV11-2,-,TRBJ1-1,15,CASSLGGIVNTEAFF,TGTGCCAGCAGCTTAGGGGGGATCGTGAACACTGAAGCTTTCTTT
TRBV7-9,TRBD1,TRBJ1-1,13,CASGGQGITEAFF,TGTGCCAGCGGGGGACAGGGGATAACTGAAGCTTTCTTT
TRBV29-1,TRBD1,TRBJ2-7,16,CSVEDLGTGSNYEQYF,TGCAGCGTTGAAGATCTAGGGACAGGGTCCAACTACGAGCAGTACTTC
TRBV4-3,-,TRBJ1-1,14,CASSQGGPNTEAFF,TGCGCCAGCAGCCAAGGGGGCCCGAACACTGAAGCTTTCTTT
TRBV13,-,TRBJ2-7,13,CASSLEASYEQYF,TGTGCCAGCAGCTTAGAGGCCTCCTACGAGCAGTACTTC
TRBV25-1,-,TRBJ1-1,12,CASRQRGPEAFF,TGTGCCAGCAGACAAAGGGGCCCTGAAGCTTTCTTT
TRBV29-1,-,TRBJ1-2,10,CSVDSYGYTF,TGCAGCGTTGACAGTTATGGCTACACCTTC
TRBV18,-,TRBJ1-1,12,CASSPRPPEAFF,TGTGCCAGCTCCCCGAGGCCCCCCGAAGCTTTCTTT